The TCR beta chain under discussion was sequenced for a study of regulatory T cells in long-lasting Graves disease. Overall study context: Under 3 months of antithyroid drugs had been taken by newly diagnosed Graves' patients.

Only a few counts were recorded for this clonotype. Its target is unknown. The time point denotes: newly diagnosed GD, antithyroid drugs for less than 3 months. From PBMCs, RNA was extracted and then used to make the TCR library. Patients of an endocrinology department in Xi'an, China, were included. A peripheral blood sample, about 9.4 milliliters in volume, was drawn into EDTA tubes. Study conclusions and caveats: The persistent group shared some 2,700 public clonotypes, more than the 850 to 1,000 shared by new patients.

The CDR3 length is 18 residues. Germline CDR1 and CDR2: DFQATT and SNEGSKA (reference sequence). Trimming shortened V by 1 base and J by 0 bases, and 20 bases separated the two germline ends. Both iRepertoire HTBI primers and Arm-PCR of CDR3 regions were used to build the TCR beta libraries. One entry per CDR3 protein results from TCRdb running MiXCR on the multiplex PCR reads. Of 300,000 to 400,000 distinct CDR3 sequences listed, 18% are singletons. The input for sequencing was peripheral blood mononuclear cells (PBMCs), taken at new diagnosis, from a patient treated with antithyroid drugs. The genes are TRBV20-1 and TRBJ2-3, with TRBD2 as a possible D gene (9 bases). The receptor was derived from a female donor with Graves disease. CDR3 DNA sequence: TGCAGTGCTAGAGGCCAGGGGGCGGGAGGGACTAGCACAGATACGCAGTATTTT. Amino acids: CSARGQGAGGTSTDTQYF.